The rows below give T cell receptor beta chains drawn from one sample of a study of T cells in narcolepsy. Using immunoSEQ multiplex PCR, the repertoire was profiled, and TCRdb retains in-frame clones only, with some absent. The table has tens of thousands of clones, approximately 81% seen once. Sequenced sample: memory (CD45RA-) CD4+ T cells from blood. These receptors were obtained from a human donor in good health. Each CDR3 is given with its conserved first and last residue. The order of the fields is V gene, clone size, D gene, J gene, CDR3 protein, CDR3 DNA. The D gene is left open where the match is weak. Expanded clones get a size class; other rows say once, few or many, or leave the size out.

TRBV4-2	-	TRBD1	TRBJ1-3	CASSQELGQGSSGNTIYF	TGTGCCAGCAGCCAAGAATTGGGACAGGGGTCCTCTGGAAACACCATATATTTT
TRBV11-3	-	-	TRBJ2-3	CASSLGITDTQYF	TGTGCCAGCAGCTTAGGGATTACAGATACGCAGTATTTT
TRBV7-2	once	TRBD1	TRBJ1-6	CASSRDRTSSYNSPLHF	TGTGCCAGCAGCCGGGACAGGACTAGCTCCTATAATTCACCCCTCCACTTT
TRBV18	few	-	TRBJ1-2	CASSPRQMDGYTF	TGTGCCAGCTCACCGCGGCAGATGGATGGCTACACCTTC
TRBV5-4	-	-	TRBJ2-5	CASSLGQQETQYF	TGTGCCAGCAGCTTGGGTCAGCAAGAGACCCAGTACTTC
TRBV5-6	-	TRBD1	TRBJ2-7	CASSLVPDRVDEQYF	TGTGCCAGCAGCTTGGTGCCGGACAGGGTTGACGAGCAGTACTTC
TRBV12-5	-	TRBD1	TRBJ1-3	CASGDRGGNTIYF	TGTGCTAGTGGCGACAGGGGAGGGAACACCATATATTTT
TRBV19	few	-	TRBJ1-2	CASRRETGYGYTF	TGTGCCAGTAGGAGGGAAACTGGCTATGGCTACACCTTC
TRBV4-1	-	-	TRBJ1-1	CASSQGRSVSDTEAFF	TGCGCCAGCAGCCAGGGCCGAAGTGTCTCTGACACTGAAGCTTTCTTT
TRBV6-1	-	-	TRBJ1-1	CASSDRGKAFF	TGTGCCAGCAGTGACAGGGGTAAGGCTTTCTTT
TRBV18	-	-	TRBJ1-3	CASSPQGGIGGNTIYF	TGTGCCAGCTCACCCCAAGGCGGTATCGGTGGAAACACCATATATTTT
TRBV19	-	-	TRBJ2-7	CASQPKTGSYEQYF	TGTGCCAGTCAACCCAAGACCGGCTCCTACGAGCAGTACTTC
TRBV6-4	-	-	TRBJ1-1	CASSEGRDTEAFF	TGTGCCAGCAGCGAGGGGCGGGACACTGAAGCTTTCTTT
TRBV5-1	-	-	TRBJ1-4	CASSLWGGATNEKLFF	TGCGCCAGCAGCTTGTGGGGCGGGGCAACTAATGAAAAACTGTTTTTT
TRBV5-1	-	-	TRBJ2-7	CASSLNAGTYITYEQYF	TGCGCCAGCAGCTTGAACGCCGGGACATACATCACCTACGAGCAGTACTTC
TRBV7-8	once	-	TRBJ2-5	CASSLNLETQYF	TGTGCCAGCAGCTTAAATCTCGAGACCCAGTACTTC
TRBV7-9	medium-sized	-	TRBJ1-1	CASSPRGTEAFF	TGTGCCAGCAGCCCGAGGGGGACTGAAGCTTTCTTT
TRBV14	-	-	TRBJ2-7	CASSQAYEQYF	TGTGCCAGCAGCCAAGCCTACGAGCAGTACTTC
TRBV9	-	-	TRBJ2-5	CASSVRGQETQYF	TGTGCCAGCAGCGTGAGGGGCCAAGAGACCCAGTACTTC
TRBV9	-	-	TRBJ1-1	CASSLSRGGTEAFF	TGTGCCAGCAGCCTTTCGAGGGGTGGCACTGAAGCTTTCTTT
TRBV6-1	-	-	TRBJ1-6	CASSEVPGSPLHF	TGTGCCAGCAGTGAAGTCCCTGGTTCACCCCTCCACTTT
TRBV19	few	TRBD1	TRBJ1-1	CASFPLVPNTGGRSGTYEAFF	TGTGCCAGTTTCCCCCTAGTCCCCAATACAGGGGGCAGGTCCGGAACTTATGAAGCTTTCTTT
TRBV5-4	few	TRBD2	TRBJ2-2	CASSFSPRGDTGELFF	TGTGCCAGCAGTTTTTCCCCGCGGGGGGACACCGGGGAGCTGTTTTTT
TRBV6-1	once	-	TRBJ2-3	CASSDSSPSTDTQYF	TGTGCCAGCAGTGACTCTAGTCCTAGCACAGATACGCAGTATTTT
TRBV5-1	-	TRBD1	TRBJ2-7	CASSYGTGTLQQYF	TGCGCCAGCAGCTACGGGACAGGGACACTCCAGCAGTACTTC
TRBV5-1	-	-	TRBJ1-2	CASSLEDGGGYTF	TGCGCCAGCAGCTTGGAAGATGGGGGTGGCTACACCTTC
TRBV29-1	once	TRBD1	TRBJ1-6	CSVQRDRASPLHF	TGCAGCGTTCAGCGGGACAGGGCTTCACCCCTCCACTTT
TRBV15	-	-	TRBJ1-1	CATSRPSGTEAFF	TGTGCCACCAGCAGACCCTCCGGCACTGAAGCTTTCTTT
TRBV27	-	-	TRBJ2-6	CASRKIAGANVLTF	TGTGCCAGCCGAAAAATAGCTGGGGCCAACGTCCTGACTTTC
TRBV4-1	-	-	TRBJ2-3	CATGGGHREIDTQYF	TGCGCCACAGGAGGGGGCCATCGGGAGATAGATACGCAGTATTTT
TRBV5-1	-	-	TRBJ2-2	CASSYETDNTGELFF	TGCGCCAGCAGCTACGAGACAGATAACACCGGGGAGCTGTTTTTT
TRBV6-5	-	-	TRBJ2-7	CASRTPERRKQYF	TGTGCCAGTAGAACCCCGGAGCGCCGCAAGCAGTACTTC
TRBV11-2	-	-	TRBJ2-7	CASSVQGGPTYEQYF	TGTGCCAGCAGTGTACAGGGGGGGCCAACCTACGAGCAGTACTTC
TRBV6-6	once	TRBD1	TRBJ1-1	CASNRGGGNTEAFF	TGTGCCAGCAACAGGGGGGGTGGGAACACTGAAGCTTTCTTT
TRBV6-5	-	-	TRBJ2-5	CASSPLTGFGETQYF	TGTGCCAGCAGCCCACTTACAGGGTTCGGGGAGACCCAGTACTTC
TRBV28	-	-	TRBJ1-2	CASTLGDYGYTF	TGTGCCTCTACACTTGGCGATTATGGCTACACCTTC
TRBV15	-	TRBD2	TRBJ2-3	CATSAGLGIGTDTQYF	TGTGCCACCAGCGCTGGACTAGGCATTGGCACAGATACGCAGTATTTT
TRBV4-3	-	-	TRBJ2-7	CASSQLPGTYEQYF	TGCGCCAGCAGCCAATTGCCGGGAACCTACGAGCAGTACTTC
TRBV11-3	once	TRBD2	TRBJ2-1	CASSLEGSGVSSYNEQFF	TGTGCCAGCAGCTTAGAAGGTAGCGGGGTTAGCTCCTACAATGAGCAGTTCTTC
TRBV9	once	TRBD2	TRBJ2-3	CASSVGQAGLSTDTQYF	TGTGCCAGCAGCGTAGGACAAGCGGGGTTAAGCACAGATACGCAGTATTTT
TRBV10-2	-	-	TRBJ2-2	CASSQERYTGELFF	TGCGCCAGCAGTCAAGAGCGGTACACCGGGGAGCTGTTTTTT
TRBV19	-	-	TRBJ1-1	CASIPQGWGPGAFF	TGTGCCAGTATCCCCCAAGGGTGGGGGCCCGGGGCTTTCTTT
TRBV7-2	-	-	TRBJ1-3	CASSHLTPGGNTIYF	TGTGCCAGCAGCCACCTGACACCGGGCGGAAACACCATATATTTT
TRBV29-1	-	-	TRBJ1-2	CSVLEGGGYTF	TGCAGCGTCCTGGAAGGGGGGGGCTACACCTTC
TRBV7-9	-	TRBD2	TRBJ2-1	CASSPPGLAGNEQFF	TGTGCCAGCAGCCCCCCGGGACTAGCGGGGAATGAGCAGTTCTTC
TRBV9	-	-	TRBJ1-1	CASSVDGGVRAFF	TGTGCCAGCAGCGTAGATGGTGGCGTGCGGGCTTTCTTT
TRBV16	-	-	TRBJ1-6	CASSTGSYNSPLHF	TGTGCCAGCAGCACAGGGTCCTATAATTCACCCCTCCACTTT
TRBV6-1	-	-	TRBJ2-2	CAIRTAANTGELFF	TGTGCCATACGGACAGCTGCTAACACCGGGGAGCTGTTTTTT
TRBV2	-	-	TRBJ2-5	CASSSRRGETQYF	TGTGCCAGCAGTAGTCGCAGAGGAGAGACCCAGTACTTC
TRBV15	-	TRBD2	TRBJ2-3	CATNPRGGGASTDTQYF	TGTGCCACCAACCCCCGTGGCGGGGGGGCTAGCACAGATACGCAGTATTTT
TRBV11-3	-	TRBD1	TRBJ1-1	CASSPRRGPGTEAFF	TGTGCCAGCAGCCCGAGGAGGGGGCCAGGCACTGAAGCTTTCTTT
TRBV7-2	-	-	TRBJ2-7	CASSNLGITHEQYF	TGTGCCAGCAGCAACCTAGGAATCACCCACGAGCAGTACTTC
TRBV27	once	-	TRBJ1-4	CASRSGLATNEKLFF	TGTGCCAGCAGATCGGGCCTAGCAACTAATGAAAAACTGTTTTTT
TRBV7-6	-	TRBD2	TRBJ2-3	CASSRNVPGGTTDTQYF	TGTGCCAGCAGCCGCAACGTTCCGGGGGGGACCACAGATACGCAGTATTTT